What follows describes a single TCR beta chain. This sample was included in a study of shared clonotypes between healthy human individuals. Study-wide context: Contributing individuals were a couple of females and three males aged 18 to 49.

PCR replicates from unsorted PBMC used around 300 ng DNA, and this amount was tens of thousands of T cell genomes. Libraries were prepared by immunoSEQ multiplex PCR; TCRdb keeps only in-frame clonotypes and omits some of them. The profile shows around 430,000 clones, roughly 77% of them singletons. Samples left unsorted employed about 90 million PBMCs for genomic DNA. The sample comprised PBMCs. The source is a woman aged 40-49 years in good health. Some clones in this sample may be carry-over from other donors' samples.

CDR3 sequence (DNA): TGTGCCAGCAGTCGTTCAGCCTCAGCTTGGGACATTCAGTACTTC. Translated, it gives CASSRSASAWDIQYF. The genes are TRBV7-9 and TRBJ2-4; D remains unclear. The V gene's germline CDR1 is SEHNR and CDR2 FQNEAQ (reference sequence). The CDR3 totals 15 residues. V was shortened by 6 bases and J by 8 bases, with 20 bases between the two germline ends.